The 32 T cell receptor beta chains presented below share a single source sample, sequenced in a study of cytomegalovirus exposure and HLA in healthy donors. PCR used 60 Vbeta primers and 13 Jbeta primers. Method: immunoSEQ multiplex PCR; TCRdb's copy keeps in-frame clones and lacks some. The table includes over 150,000 clones, roughly 80% detected once. The sequenced material came from PBMCs. These receptors came from a man younger than 40 in good health and CMV-seropositive.

The rearrangement links TRBV6-6 to TRBJ1-2; 7 bases align to TRBD1. Unmatched junction bases numbered 14, after V lost 8 bases and J lost 8 bases. Germline CDR1 and CDR2: MNHNY and SVGAGI (reference sequence). This CDR3 contains 14 residues. The CDR3 reads CASLQLSGGSGYTF. The CDR3 DNA sequence: TGTGCCAGCCTACAGCTTTCAGGGGGAAGCGGCTACACCTTC.

This rearrangement joins TRBV19 to TRBJ2-2; 9 positions match TRBD1. Germline values: CDR1 LNHDA, CDR2 SQIVND (reference sequence). Trimming took 3 bases from V and 3 from J; bases not matched to a gene: 11. This CDR3 is built from 18 residues. The CDR3 DNA is TGTGCCAGTAGTATCATGGGACAGGGACGGGGATACACCGGGGAGCTGTTTTTT. The encoded protein is CASSIMGQGRGYTGELFF.

The chain carries TRBV11-3 and TRBJ1-2; perhaps TRBD1 as D (6 bases). The ends were cut back, 8 bases at V and 7 bases at J, with 20 bases in the middle. The CDR3 has 14 amino acids. Germline lookup yields CDR1 SGHNT and CDR2 YENEEA. The CDR3 sequence is CASGGGAEGLGYTF. In DNA form, the CDR3 reads TGTGCCAGCGGCGGGGGGGCCGAGGGCCTTGGCTACACCTTC.

V is TRBV4-2 and J is TRBJ2-7, with a weak D call TRBD2 (6 bases). In germline, CDR1 is LGHNA, CDR2 YNFKEQ. V was shortened by 0 bases and J by 3 bases, with 18 bases between the two germline ends. The CDR3 is 17 residues long. CDR3 in DNA: TGTGCCAGCAGCCAAGAGCGAGCGGGTCCGAACCTCTACGAGCAGTACTTC. Its translation is CASSQERAGPNLYEQYF.

V gene TRBV6-4 combines with J gene TRBJ2-3, with D perhaps matching TRBD1 (6 bases). This CDR3 has 15 residues. The germline CDR1 and CDR2 sequences are MRHNA and SNTAGT. Trimming cost V 5 bases and J 2 bases, with 14 bases left between them. CDR3 coding DNA: TGTGCCAGCAGTCAAGGGATGGGACACACAGATACGCAGTATTTT. It codes for CASSQGMGHTDTQYF.

The rearrangement links TRBV27 to TRBJ2-1; 12 positions match TRBD2. The V gene's germline CDR1 is MNHEY and CDR2 SMNVEV (reference sequence). The ends lost 4 bases at V and 0 bases at J; junction bases unmatched: 7. CDR3 length: 18 amino acids. CDR3 DNA sequence: TGTGCCAGCAGTTCCGGGACTAGCGGGTTTAGCTCCTACAATGAGCAGTTCTTC. Encoded protein: CASSSGTSGFSSYNEQFF.

V and J are TRBV12-5 and TRBJ2-1, with 7 bases identical to TRBD1. The V and J ends lost 4 bases and 9 bases, in that order; junction bases with no gene match: 15. The CDR3 consists of 16 residues. Germline CDR1 and CDR2: LGHNT and FRNRAP. The CDR3 sequence is CASGSPSTGTESEQFF. CDR3 DNA sequence: TGTGCTAGTGGTTCTCCCTCGACAGGGACAGAGAGTGAGCAGTTCTTC.

The V call is TRBV11-2, the J call TRBJ2-7, with a possible D match to TRBD2 (6 bases). CDR3 length: 14 amino acids. Between the trimmed V and J ends, which lost 2 bases and 5 bases, there was a span of 13 bases. Germline V gene sequence: CDR1 SGHAT, CDR2 FQNNGV. CDR3 loop: CASSLLAGKDEQYF. DNA of the CDR3: TGTGCCAGCAGCTTACTGGCGGGAAAGGACGAGCAGTACTTC.

There are a few counts of this clone. The genes are TRBV7-9 and TRBJ1-6; 8 nucleotides align to TRBD1. The CDR3 is made up of 14 amino acids. The V gene end was trimmed by 5 bases and the J gene end by 7 bases; junction bases not matched to a gene: 4. From germline, CDR1 is SEHNR and CDR2 FQNEAQ (reference sequence). In DNA form, the CDR3 reads TGTGCCAGCAGCACGACAGGGGTGAATTCACCCCTCCACTTT. This sequence encodes CASSTTGVNSPLHF.

This clone appeared once. The chain recombines TRBV19 with TRBJ2-4; D unclear. The CDR3 has 15 residues. Germline V gives CDR1 LNHDA, CDR2 SQIVND (reference sequence). V lost 6 bases to trimming and J lost 0 bases, with 12 bases between them. The CDR3 reads CASSSHQLAKNIQYF. CDR3 DNA sequence: TGTGCCAGTAGCTCCCATCAGTTAGCCAAAAACATTCAGTACTTC.

The V and J genes are TRBV5-4 and TRBJ2-3; the match to TRBD2 covers 15 bases. This CDR3 spans 15 amino acids. Germline CDR1 and CDR2: SGHNT and YYREEE (reference sequence). Unmatched junction bases numbered 4, after V lost 5 bases and J lost 6 bases. CDR3 protein: CASRRTSGGADTQYF. The CDR3 DNA reads as TGTGCCAGCAGAAGGACTAGCGGGGGGGCTGATACGCAGTATTTT.

CDR3 bases: TGCGCCAGCAGGGGGACCTCCGGGACAGGGTGGAATGAGCAGTTCTTC. Protein sequence: CASRGTSGTGWNEQFF. The J gene is TRBJ2-1, the V gene TRBV4-1, with TRBD1 identical over 9 bases. Germline CDR1 MGHRA, CDR2 YSYEKL. Losses at the gene ends were 6 bases for V and 7 bases for J; bases not matched to a gene: 13. This CDR3 has 16 residues.

Notes on this clone: One junction end disagrees with the germline gene, perhaps due to a read error. The V and J genes are TRBV29-1 and TRBJ2-2, with 10 nucleotides matching TRBD1. CDR3 length: 13 residues. Germline-derived CDR1 and CDR2 are SQVTM and ANQGSEA. CDR3 region: CSVTGGPTGELFF. The CDR3 nucleotides are TGCAGCGTGACAGGGGGCCCTACCGGCGAGCTGTTTTTT.

The chain couples TRBV19 to TRBJ1-5; tentatively, D is TRBD1 (5 bases). Trimming took off 7 bases at V and 6 bases at J, with 19 bases between the two ends. The CDR3 totals 15 residues. Germline CDR1 and CDR2: LNHDA and SQIVND (reference sequence). The CDR3 sequence is CASTYAPRRAQPQHF. The CDR3 region has the DNA TGTGCCAGTACCTACGCACCCCGCAGGGCTCAGCCCCAGCATTTT.

The chain has TRBV6-1 and TRBJ1-2; 8 bases align to TRBD1. The CDR3 sequence is 15 residues long. The germline CDR1 and CDR2 sequences are MNHNS and SASEGT. Trimming took 7 bases from V and 2 from J; bases not matched to a gene: 9. The DNA of the CDR3 is TGTGCCAGCATCCCAGGGAGGACAGGGAACTATGGCTACACCTTC. This sequence encodes CASIPGRTGNYGYTF.

This clone has more than one count but fewer than ten. The chain combines TRBV7-2 with TRBJ2-3, with D perhaps matching TRBD1 (5 bases). This CDR3 has 14 residues. Germline-derived CDR1 and CDR2 are SGHTA and FQGNSA. The V and J ends lost 5 bases and 2 bases respectively, with 11 bases between them. The chain's CDR3 is CASSPNGHTDTQYF. As DNA, the CDR3 is TGTGCCAGCAGCCCAAACGGACACACAGATACGCAGTATTTT.

V usage is TRBV6-1 and J usage is TRBJ1-6, with 8 bases fitting TRBD1. Looked up from germline, CDR1 is MNHNS and CDR2 is SASEGT. The length of the CDR3 is 16 residues. V gave up 4 bases and J gave up 7 bases; unmatched junction bases: 9. The DNA of the CDR3 is TGTGCCAGCAGTGGGGTAGCGACAGGGGTAAATTCACCCCTCCACTTT. It specifies CASSGVATGVNSPLHF.

The V call is TRBV27, the J call TRBJ2-1; 11 nucleotides agree with TRBD2. J lost 6 bases, V lost 2 bases, and 6 bases had no gene match. Germline loops: CDR1 MNHEY, CDR2 SMNVEV (reference sequence). The CDR3 is 16 residues long. The CDR3 spells CASSLGRLAGGNEQFF. CDR3 sequence (DNA): TGTGCCAGCAGTTTAGGGCGTCTAGCGGGAGGCAATGAGCAGTTCTTC.

The chain employs TRBV19 and TRBJ2-7; 7 bases map to TRBD1. Germline-derived CDR1 and CDR2 are LNHDA and SQIVND (reference sequence). The J segment lost 3 bases and the V segment lost 3 bases, leaving 11 bases of the junction unmatched. This CDR3 spans 16 amino acids. The CDR3 DNA is TGTGCCAGTAGTATCAGCCGGACAGGTGATATCTACGAGCAGTACTTC. This codes for CASSISRTGDIYEQYF.

CDR3 coding DNA: TGTGCCAGCAGCCCGGACTGGCGAGTGGATACGCAGTATTTT. It specifies CASSPDWRVDTQYF. The rearrangement uses TRBV5-4 and TRBJ2-3; TRBD2 might be the D (5 bases). There are 14 residues in the CDR3. Germline V lookup: CDR1 SGHNT, CDR2 YYREEE (reference sequence). V dropped 4 bases and J dropped 6 bases, with 15 bases sitting between them.

This clone was observed a single time. The V and J genes are TRBV5-1 and TRBJ2-5, with TRBD2 identical over 9 bases. The V and J ends lost 4 bases and 2 bases, in that order; junction bases with no gene match: 18. This CDR3 has 19 amino acids. Per the germline V gene, CDR1 is SGHRS and CDR2 is YFSETQ. As DNA, the CDR3 is TGCGCCAGCAGCCCGGGGGGTAGCGGGAGATCAGGCAATCAAGAGACCCAGTACTTC. It encodes CASSPGGSGRSGNQETQYF.

This chain links TRBV9 with TRBJ2-1; TRBD1 might be the D (5 bases). The CDR3 runs 15 residues. The V gene lost 3 bases and the J gene lost 4 bases, with 14 bases spanning the gap. Germline CDR1 and CDR2: SGDLS and YYNGEE. CDR3 amino acids: CASSATGPLYNEQFF. The CDR3 coding sequence is TGTGCCAGCAGCGCCACAGGCCCCCTTTACAATGAGCAGTTCTTC.

The chain has TRBV18 and TRBJ1-1, with TRBD1 matching 8 bases. This CDR3 region has 15 residues. Germline loops: CDR1 KGHSH, CDR2 LQKENI. V shed 3 bases and J 1 base; nucleotides not matched to a gene: 4. CDR3 DNA: TGTGCCAGCTCACCCGGACAGGGTGGGAACACTGAAGCTTTCTTT. Translating gives CASSPGQGGNTEAFF.

Comment on this clone: Its ends do not fully match the called genes, so a read error is possible. This sequence joins TRBV7-8 and TRBJ1-5; D gene uncertain. This CDR3 is 20 amino acids long. Germline V CDR1 and CDR2: SGHVS, FQNEAQ. This CDR3 reads CASSLAARNTVLYGNQPQHF. For the CDR3, the DNA is TGTGCCAGCAGCCTAGCGGCCAGGAATACCGTCCTATATGGCAATCAGCCCCAGCATTTT.

The V and J genes are TRBV18 and TRBJ1-5, with D possibly being TRBD1 (6 bases). This CDR3 is built from 15 residues. V was pared by 3 bases and J by 3 bases, with 12 bases between. The V gene's germline CDR1 is KGHSH and CDR2 LQKENI. The CDR3 DNA is TGTGCCAGCTCACCGTGGCAGGGGTTCAATCAGCCCCAGCATTTT. Translation: CASSPWQGFNQPQHF.

There are a few counts of this clone. The rearrangement uses TRBV5-5 and TRBJ1-3; a possible D gene is TRBD1 (5 bases). Germline loops: CDR1 SGHKS, CDR2 YYEKEE (reference sequence). This CDR3 region has 17 residues. The V gene lost 0 bases and the J gene lost 1 base, with 14 bases spanning the gap. CDR3 coding DNA: TGTGCCAGCAGCTTGGCCGTTGGGAGGGGATCTGGAAACACCATATATTTT. Amino acids: CASSLAVGRGSGNTIYF.

This clone turned up a few times. CDR3 bases: TGTGCCAGCAGCGTAGAGCCAGGGACAATTTCCCACGAGCAGTTCTTC. Translation: CASSVEPGTISHEQFF. The chain uses TRBV9 and TRBJ2-1; tentative D call: TRBD1 (6 bases). Germline V gene lookup returns CDR1 SGDLS and CDR2 YYNGEE. Between the trimmed V and J ends, which lost 0 bases and 10 bases, there was a span of 20 bases. The CDR3 has 16 residues.

V gene TRBV27 combines with J gene TRBJ2-5, with D hard to call. This CDR3 has 12 residues. Germline V CDR1 and CDR2: MNHEY, SMNVEV (reference sequence). Trimming pared 5 bases from V and 0 bases from J, leaving 4 bases between. This CDR3 is CASSPDQETQYF. DNA of the CDR3: TGTGCCAGCAGTCCCGACCAAGAGACCCAGTACTTC.

The chain uses TRBV19 and TRBJ1-5; the match to TRBD1 covers 7 bases. Germline V CDR1 and CDR2: LNHDA, SQIVND (reference sequence). The CDR3 has 17 residues. V lost 0 bases, J lost 6 bases, and 11 bases stayed unmatched. The CDR3 DNA follows: TGTGCCAGTAGTATAGAGAACAGGGGCGTCGTATCTCAGCCCCAGCATTTT. Residues: CASSIENRGVVSQPQHF.

The rearrangement joins TRBV7-7 to TRBJ1-5, with a possible D match to TRBD1 (5 bases). Germline lookup yields CDR1 SSHAT and CDR2 FNYEAQ (reference sequence). The CDR3 runs to 18 residues. Trimming stripped 3 bases from V and 0 bases from J, with 18 bases between. The CDR3: CASSFGQAGSISNQPQHF. CDR3 DNA: TGTGCCAGCAGCTTTGGCCAGGCAGGGTCCATTAGCAATCAGCCCCAGCATTTT.

The chain uses TRBV27 and TRBJ2-3; 9 bases match TRBD1. V lost 6 bases, J lost 4 bases, and 11 bases stayed unmatched. The CDR3 covers 16 residues. Germline V gives CDR1 MNHEY, CDR2 SMNVEV (reference sequence). For the CDR3, the DNA is TGTGCCAGCAGCTCGATCCGGGACAGGGCAGCAGATACGCAGTATTTT. Translation: CASSSIRDRAADTQYF.

This rearrangement joins TRBV28 to TRBJ1-1; possibly TRBD1 for D (5 bases). Looked up from germline, CDR1 is MDHEN and CDR2 is SYDVKM. The V gene lost 3 bases and the J gene lost 1 base, with 9 bases spanning the gap. The CDR3 totals 14 residues. The CDR3 protein is CASSFIRANTEAFF. CDR3 in DNA: TGTGCCAGCAGTTTCATCAGGGCGAACACTGAAGCTTTCTTT.